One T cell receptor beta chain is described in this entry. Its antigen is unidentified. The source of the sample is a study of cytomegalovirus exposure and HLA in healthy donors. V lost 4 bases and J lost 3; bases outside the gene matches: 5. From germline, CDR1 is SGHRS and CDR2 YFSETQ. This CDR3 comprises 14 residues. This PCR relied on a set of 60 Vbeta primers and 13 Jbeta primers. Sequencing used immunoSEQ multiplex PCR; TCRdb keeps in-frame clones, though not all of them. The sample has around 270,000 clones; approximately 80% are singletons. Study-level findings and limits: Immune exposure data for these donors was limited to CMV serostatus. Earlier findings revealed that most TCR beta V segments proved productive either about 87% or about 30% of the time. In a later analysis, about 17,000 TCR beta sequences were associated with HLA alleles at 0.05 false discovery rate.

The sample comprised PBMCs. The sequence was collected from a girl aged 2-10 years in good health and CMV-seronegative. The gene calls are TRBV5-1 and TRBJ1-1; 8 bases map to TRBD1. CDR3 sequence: CASSVDRADTEAFF. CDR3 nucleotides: TGCGCCAGCAGCGTGGACAGGGCGGACACTGAAGCTTTCTTT.